Shown below are 30 T cell receptor beta chains from a single sample sequenced in a study of cytomegalovirus exposure and HLA in healthy donors. The PCR employed 60 Vbeta primers together with 13 Jbeta primers. TCRdb's copy holds only in-frame clones and misses some; the assay was immunoSEQ multiplex PCR. The sample lists about 180,000 clones; 80% were seen once. Sequencing was carried out using PBMCs. These receptors originate from a woman in her twenties or thirties in good health and CMV-seronegative.

The genes are TRBV11-2 and TRBJ2-1, with 10 bases lining up with TRBD2. The CDR3 contains 15 residues. V lost 5 bases and J lost 6; bases outside the gene matches: 7. Germline values: CDR1 SGHAT, CDR2 FQNNGV. DNA for the CDR3: TGTGCCAGCAGCCCTCTAGCGGGGGATGTCAATGAGCAGTTCTTC. It translates to CASSPLAGDVNEQFF. The full variable domain, its missing parts supplied by reference TRBV11-2 and TRBJ2-1, is EAGVAQSPRYKIIEKRQSVAFWCNPISGHATLYWYQQILGQGPKLLIQFQNNGVVDDSQLPKDRFSAERLKGVDSTLKIQPAKLEDSAVYLCASSPLAGDVNEQFFGPGTRLTVL.

This sequence joins TRBV10-3 and TRBJ1-3; D perhaps matches TRBD1 (6 bases). Between the trimmed V and J ends, which lost 11 bases and 0 bases, there was a span of 11 bases. Germline lookup yields CDR1 ENHRY and CDR2 SYGVKD. The CDR3 has 13 residues. CDR3 residues: CAVRRGSGNTIYF. CDR3 in DNA: TGTGCCGTTCGCAGGGGCTCTGGAAACACCATATATTTT.

This clone was found once. The V call is TRBV9, the J call TRBJ2-7; 10 bases are shared with TRBD1. The CDR3 is 15 residues long. Per germline, CDR1 SGDLS and CDR2 YYNGEE. V lost 2 bases and J lost 8; bases outside the gene matches: 10. Written as DNA, the CDR3 is TGTGCCAGCAGCGTTCTGGTCGGGACAGGGGTGCAGCAGTACTTC. The encoded protein is CASSVLVGTGVQQYF.

The CDR3 loop is CASSPLNAGTIYF. For the CDR3, the DNA is TGTGCCAGCAGCCCCTTGAATGCGGGCACCATATATTTT. The rearrangement joins TRBV5-4 to TRBJ1-3; no clear D gene. Germline V gene data show CDR1 as SGHNT and CDR2 as YYREEE (reference sequence). CDR3 length equals 13 residues. Deletions cut 4 bases from V and 9 bases from J, with 14 bases between. Full variable domain (outside the CDR3, taken from reference TRBV5-4 and TRBJ1-3): ETGVTQSPTHLIKTRGQQVTLRCSSQSGHNTVSWYQQALGQGPQFIFQYYREEENGRGNFPPRFSGLQFPNYSSELNVNALELDDSALYLCASSPLNAGTIYFGEGSWLTVV.

The V gene is TRBV7-3, the J gene TRBJ2-1, with D unclear. CDR3 length: 14 residues. V lost 5 bases and J 6 bases, leaving 14 bases between the germline ends. Germline-derived CDR1 and CDR2 are SGHTA and FQGTGA. The CDR3 reads CASSPSREVNEQFF. The CDR3 DNA follows: TGTGCCAGCAGCCCCAGCCGTGAGGTCAATGAGCAGTTCTTC.

CDR3 protein: CAATKGQGAGDTQYF. The CDR3 DNA reads TGTGCCGCGACCAAAGGACAGGGAGCGGGAGATACGCAGTATTTT. The chain is built from TRBV15 and TRBJ2-3, with 8 positions matching TRBD1. The CDR3 sequence is 15 residues long. The V gene end was trimmed by 11 bases and the J gene end by 5 bases; junction bases not matched to a gene: 15. Germline CDR1 reads LNHNV; CDR2 reads YYDKDF (reference sequence). Combining the CDR3 with reference TRBV15 and TRBJ2-3 gives the whole variable domain DAMVIQNPRYQVTQFGKPVTLSCSQTLNHNVMYWYQQKSSQAPKLLFHYYDKDFNNEADTPDNFQSRRPNTSFCFLDIRSPGLGDTAMYLCAATKGQGAGDTQYFGPGTRLTVL.

V usage is TRBV19 and J usage is TRBJ2-1; perhaps TRBD2 as D (6 bases). The CDR3 runs to 15 residues. Per germline, CDR1 LNHDA and CDR2 SQIVND (reference sequence). Trimming cost V 6 bases and J 5 bases, with 17 bases left between them. CDR3 DNA: TGTGCCAGTAGCCCGCTAGCGCACTTCAACAATGAGCAGTTCTTC. Translation: CASSPLAHFNNEQFF.

This clone came up a few times. The chain is built from TRBV5-6 and TRBJ2-5; no clear D. There are 13 residues in the CDR3. The germline gives CDR1 SGHDT, CDR2 YYEEEE. V shed 0 bases and J shed 5 bases, with 8 bases lying between them. The CDR3 is CASSLATPETQYF. The CDR3 nucleotides read TGTGCCAGCAGCTTGGCTACCCCTGAGACCCAGTACTTC.

The J gene is TRBJ1-2, the V gene TRBV5-6; tentatively, D is TRBD1 (6 bases). Germline loops: CDR1 SGHDT, CDR2 YYEEEE. This CDR3 is 17 amino acids long. The V gene lost 3 bases and the J gene lost 4 bases, with 22 bases spanning the gap. The DNA of the CDR3 is TGTGCCAGCAGCTCGAAAACCACAGGGTTGCCCCTCTATGGCTACACCTTC. Amino acid sequence: CASSSKTTGLPLYGYTF.

This clone was counted between two and nine times. The rearrangement links TRBV7-3 to TRBJ2-3, with D possibly being TRBD1 (6 bases). This CDR3 has 13 residues. Germline assignment: CDR1 SGHTA and CDR2 FQGTGA. Trimming left V 3 bases short and J 5 bases short, with 9 bases between. CDR3 nucleotide sequence: TGTGCCAGCAGCTTTACAGGGTTAGATACGCAGTATTTT. Its translation is CASSFTGLDTQYF.

The J gene is TRBJ2-2, the V gene TRBV5-1; tentative D call: TRBD1 (5 bases). Germline V gene data show CDR1 as SGHRS and CDR2 as YFSETQ. V lost 4 bases and J lost 6, with 13 bases in between. The CDR3 runs 14 residues. The CDR3 region has the DNA TGCGCCAGCAGCGCGGACATATTGGCCGGGGAGCTGTTTTTT. Protein: CASSADILAGELFF.

This chain uses TRBV7-3 with TRBJ1-1, with 7 bases lining up with TRBD1. The CDR3 loop spans 12 amino acids. Germline V CDR1 and CDR2: SGHTA, FQGTGA. Trimming cost V 1 base and J 7 bases; bases outside gene matches: 0. Written as DNA, the CDR3 is TGTGCCAGCAGCTTAAGGACAGGTGAAGCTTTCTTT. Translating gives CASSLRTGEAFF.

This sequence joins TRBV5-4 and TRBJ2-5; 10 nucleotides line up with TRBD2. This CDR3 is built from 17 residues. Germline values: CDR1 SGHNT, CDR2 YYREEE (reference sequence). V was clipped by 4 bases and J by 4 bases; unmatched bases: 13. The CDR3 bases are TGTGCCAGCAGCGGGAAGCGGGGGGGCCAGGTAGGAGAGACCCAGTACTTC. This sequence encodes CASSGKRGGQVGETQYF.

The chain joins TRBV29-1 to TRBJ2-3; D is unclear. Germline CDR1 reads SQVTM; CDR2 reads ANQGSEA. CDR3 length equals 12 residues. The V and J ends lost 2 bases and 2 bases respectively, with 5 bases between them. Here the CDR3 reads CSVEPNTDTQYF. In nucleotides, the CDR3 is TGCAGCGTTGAACCTAACACAGATACGCAGTATTTT.

The J gene is TRBJ2-7, the V gene TRBV4-1, with 13 bases identical to TRBD2. CDR3 length: 15 residues. V gave up 1 base and J gave up 8 bases; unmatched junction bases: 5. Germline loops: CDR1 MGHRA, CDR2 YSYEKL. The CDR3 DNA reads as TGCGCCAGCAGCCAAGTAACTAGCGGGGGGGGAAAGCAGTACTTC. Translating gives CASSQVTSGGGKQYF.

This chain links TRBV11-2 with TRBJ2-7; a possible D gene is TRBD2 (6 bases). Germline V gene data show CDR1 as SGHAT and CDR2 as FQNNGV. The CDR3 sequence is 15 residues long. V dropped 5 bases and J dropped 2 bases, with 16 bases sitting between them. CDR3 sequence: CASSRRGGAAYEQYF. DNA for the CDR3: TGTGCCAGCAGCCGACGTGGAGGGGCAGCCTACGAGCAGTACTTC.

This clone has a handful of counts. The chain couples TRBV6-7 to TRBJ2-7; possibly TRBD1 for D (6 bases). TRBV6-7 is filed as an ORF, its function uncertain. The CDR3 sequence is 15 residues long. Trimming removed 6 bases at V and 4 bases at J, with 19 bases between. In DNA form, the CDR3 reads TGTGCCAGCAGGCCTGAGGAAGGGGGATGTTACGAGCAGTACTTC. This translates into CASRPEEGGCYEQYF.

The rearrangement joins TRBV7-9 to TRBJ2-2; 11 bases fit TRBD1. This CDR3 spans 16 amino acids. Germline values: CDR1 SEHNR, CDR2 FQNEAQ (reference sequence). The V segment lost 6 bases and the J segment 3 bases; nucleotides outside the gene matches: 6. CDR3 in amino acids: CASRSPGQGDTGELFF. CDR3 sequence (DNA): TGTGCCAGCAGGTCTCCGGGACAGGGGGACACCGGGGAGCTGTTTTTT.

The chain couples TRBV10-3 to TRBJ2-3; D not resolved. The CDR3 contains 15 residues. CDR1 and CDR2 (germline): ENHRY, SYGVKD. V lost 0 bases and J lost 6, with 13 bases in between. CDR3: CAISESGQARDTQYF. The CDR3 nucleotides are TGTGCCATCAGTGAGTCTGGCCAGGCCAGGGATACGCAGTATTTT.

The rearrangement joins TRBV7-2 to TRBJ2-7, with D possibly matching TRBD2 (5 bases). The germline V gene encodes CDR1 SGHTA and CDR2 FQGNSA. The CDR3 runs to 13 residues. V dropped 1 base and J dropped 4 bases, with 8 bases sitting between them. CDR3 nucleotide sequence: TGTGCCAGCAGCTTAGAGGGCGGGTACGAGCAGTACTTC. This gives the protein CASSLEGGYEQYF.

The V gene is TRBV2, the J gene TRBJ2-2; 10 positions match TRBD1. This CDR3 region has 15 residues. V gave up 3 bases and J gave up 3 bases; unmatched junction bases: 1. Germline V lookup: CDR1 SNHLY, CDR2 FYNNEI. CDR3 nucleotides: TGTGCCAGCAGTGATGGGACAGGGGACACCGGGGAGCTGTTTTTT. It specifies CASSDGTGDTGELFF.

The rearrangement links TRBV9 to TRBJ1-1; tentative D call: TRBD1 (6 bases). From germline, CDR1 is SGDLS and CDR2 YYNGEE. The V end lost 2 bases, the J end lost 6 bases, and 14 bases lay between the germline ends. The CDR3 runs to 14 residues. CDR3: CASSVNPGVAEAFF. Written as DNA, the CDR3 is TGTGCCAGCAGCGTCAATCCAGGGGTCGCTGAAGCTTTCTTT.

J is TRBJ2-1 and V is TRBV7-2; 11 bases are a match to TRBD1. Germline V gene lookup returns CDR1 SGHTA and CDR2 FQGNSA. The CDR3 is 16 amino acids. The trim removed 4 bases at V and 0 bases at J, leaving 2 bases unmatched. The CDR3 protein is CASSSGTGGSYNEQFF. The DNA of the CDR3 is TGTGCCAGCAGCTCCGGGACAGGGGGCTCCTACAATGAGCAGTTCTTC. The variable domain in full, completed from reference TRBV7-2 and TRBJ2-1, reads GAGVSQSPSNKVTEKGKDVELRCDPISGHTALYWYRQSLGQGLEFLIYFQGNSAPDKSGLPSDRFSAERTGGSVSTLTIQRTQQEDSAVYLCASSSGTGGSYNEQFFGPGTRLTVL.

This clone was seen only once. The V gene is TRBV4-1, the J gene TRBJ1-2; 7 bases line up with TRBD1. The junction had 12 bases not matched to a gene; V was cut back by 0 bases and J by 2 bases. CDR3 length equals 18 residues. The V gene's germline CDR1 is MGHRA and CDR2 YSYEKL. The CDR3 spells CASSQEVIRQGWNYGYTF. The CDR3, as DNA: TGCGCCAGCAGCCAAGAGGTTATCCGACAGGGCTGGAACTATGGCTACACCTTC.

The chain uses TRBV6-1 and TRBJ1-2, with 9 bases fitting TRBD1. The CDR3 runs 15 residues. CDR1 is MNHNS, CDR2 SASEGT, per germline. After removal of 0 bases from V and 6 bases from J, the junction contained 5 bases not matched to a gene. The CDR3 sequence is CASSEAWTGVDGYTF. The CDR3 DNA reads TGTGCCAGCAGTGAAGCGTGGACAGGGGTCGATGGCTACACCTTC.

This clone has only a few counts. V is TRBV30 and J is TRBJ1-2; no clear D. The CDR3 has 11 residues. The germline CDR1 and CDR2 sequences are GTSNPN and SVGIG (reference sequence). V dropped 2 bases and J dropped 9 bases, with 10 bases sitting between them. The CDR3 is CAWSPSNRYTF. In nucleotides, the CDR3 is TGTGCCTGGAGTCCTTCTAACCGCTACACCTTC.

This clone was seen a handful of times. The chain recombines TRBV7-2 with TRBJ1-1, with D possibly being TRBD1 (5 bases). The CDR3 is 16 amino acids. CDR1 is SGHTA and CDR2 is FQGNSA in the germline V gene. Trimming left V 5 bases short and J 0 bases short, with 16 bases between. The CDR3 protein is CASSPYVADMNTEAFF. The CDR3 nucleotides are TGTGCCAGCAGCCCCTACGTCGCGGACATGAACACTGAAGCTTTCTTT.

This chain joins TRBV25-1 and TRBJ2-2; D may be TRBD1 (5 bases). Trimming removed 4 bases from V and 8 bases from J, with 11 bases in between. Germline V gives CDR1 MGHDK, CDR2 SYGVNS. The CDR3 spans 13 residues. Written as DNA, the CDR3 is TGTGCCAGCAGTGGCAGGGTAGGAGGGGAGCTGTTTTTT. Its protein product is CASSGRVGGELFF.

This chain connects TRBV6-1 to TRBJ2-3, with 8 bases that match TRBD1. Germline-derived CDR1 and CDR2 are MNHNS and SASEGT. V shed 6 bases, J shed 2 bases, and the junction held 7 bases outside the gene matches. The CDR3 is 15 residues long. CDR3 loop: CASSVQGETTDTQYF. CDR3 nucleotide sequence: TGTGCCAGCAGCGTACAGGGGGAGACCACAGATACGCAGTATTTT.

V usage is TRBV11-2 and J usage is TRBJ2-4, with 7 bases aligning to TRBD1. The CDR3 is 16 residues long. After removal of 1 base from V and 6 bases from J, the junction contained 9 bases not matched to a gene. Per germline, CDR1 SGHAT and CDR2 FQNNGV. The CDR3 coding sequence is TGTGCCAGCAGCTTAGGAGACAGGGAGACCCTAAACATTCAGTACTTC. Protein product: CASSLGDRETLNIQYF.